This T cell receptor beta chain was sequenced in a study of human CD8 memory T cell subsets. Study outcomes and limitations: It was suggested by Chao1 estimates that stem-like memory T cells were more diverse than precursor exhausted T cells.

The germline V gene encodes CDR1 SQVTM and CDR2 ANQGSEA. The CDR3 spans 11 residues. With respect to this clonotype: What it binds is unknown.

It was UMI-labeled 5' RACE by which the TCR beta libraries were made. Following a re-call of the 5' RACE reads, TCRdb has one entry per CDR3 protein and lacks DNA. The sample is made up of roughly 10,000 distinct CDR3 sequences, and the top ten hold over 20% of it. RNA was isolated from duplicate vials, each containing 150,000 sorted CD8+ T cells, for every subset. The source is a human donor in good health. The gene calls are TRBV29-1 and TRBJ2-7; TCRdb names TRBD1, which stays unverified in the absence of DNA. The sequenced sample consisted of CD8+ T cells from PBMCs. The chain's CDR3 is CSVQSRYEQYF.